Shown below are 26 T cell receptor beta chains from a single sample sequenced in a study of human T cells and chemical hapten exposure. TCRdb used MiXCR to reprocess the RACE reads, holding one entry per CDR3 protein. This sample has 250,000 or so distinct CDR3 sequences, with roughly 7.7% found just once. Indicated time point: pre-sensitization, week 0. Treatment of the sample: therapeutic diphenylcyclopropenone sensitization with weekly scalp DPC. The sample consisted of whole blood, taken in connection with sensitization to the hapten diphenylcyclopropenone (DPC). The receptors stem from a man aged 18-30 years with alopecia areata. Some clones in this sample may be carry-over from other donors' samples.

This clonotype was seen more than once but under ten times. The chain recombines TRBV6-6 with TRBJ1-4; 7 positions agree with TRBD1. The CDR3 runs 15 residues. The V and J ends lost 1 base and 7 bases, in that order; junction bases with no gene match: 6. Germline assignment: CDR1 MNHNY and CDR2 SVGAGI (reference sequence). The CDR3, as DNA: TGTGCCAGCAGTTACTGGGGACAGAAGGTTGAAAAACTGTTTTTT. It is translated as CASSYWGQKVEKLFF.

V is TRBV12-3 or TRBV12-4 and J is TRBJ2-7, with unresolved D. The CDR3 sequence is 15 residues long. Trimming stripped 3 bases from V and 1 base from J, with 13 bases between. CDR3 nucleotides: TGTGCCAGCAGTTTTAGGGCGACCACATCCTACGAGCAGTACTTC. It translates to CASSFRATTSYEQYF.

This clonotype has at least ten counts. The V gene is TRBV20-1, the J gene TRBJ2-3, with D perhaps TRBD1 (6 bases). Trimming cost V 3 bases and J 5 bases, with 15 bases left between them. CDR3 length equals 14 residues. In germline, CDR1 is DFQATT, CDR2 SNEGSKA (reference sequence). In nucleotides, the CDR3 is TGCAGTGCTAGCAGGGGCAGTTCAGGAGATACGCAGTATTTT. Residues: CSASRGSSGDTQYF.

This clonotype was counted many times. CDR3 DNA sequence: TGTGCCAGCAGCGTAGACAGCTGGAACACTGAAGCTTTCTTT. It codes for CASSVDSWNTEAFF. The chain employs TRBV9 and TRBJ1-1; D gene ambiguous. In germline, CDR1 is SGDLS, CDR2 YYNGEE. The CDR3 covers 14 residues. The V end was cut by 0 bases, the J end by 1 base, with 7 bases between.

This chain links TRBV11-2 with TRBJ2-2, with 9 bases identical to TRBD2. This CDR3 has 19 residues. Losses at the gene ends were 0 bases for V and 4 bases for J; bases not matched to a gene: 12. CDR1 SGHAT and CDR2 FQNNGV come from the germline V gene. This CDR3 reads CASSLDQGWRGGRTGELFF. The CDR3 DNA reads TGTGCCAGCAGCTTAGATCAAGGCTGGCGGGGGGGCCGCACCGGGGAGCTGTTTTTT.

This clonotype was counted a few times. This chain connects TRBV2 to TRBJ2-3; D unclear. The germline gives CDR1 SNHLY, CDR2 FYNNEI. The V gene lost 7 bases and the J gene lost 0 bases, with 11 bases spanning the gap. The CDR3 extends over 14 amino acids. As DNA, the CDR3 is TGTGCCAGCAATCAGCTTTATAGCACAGATACGCAGTATTTT. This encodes CASNQLYSTDTQYF. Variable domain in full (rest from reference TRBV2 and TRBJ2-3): EPEVTQTPSHQVTQMGQEVILRCVPISNHLYFYWYRQILGQKVEFLVSFYNNEISEKSEIFDDQFSVERPDGSNFTLKIRSTKLEDSAMYFCASNQLYSTDTQYFGPGTRLTVL.

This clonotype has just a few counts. The CDR3 region has the DNA TGTGCCAGCAGTGAAAGTGAGAGCACCGGGGAGCTGTTTTTT. It specifies CASSESESTGELFF. The chain employs TRBV6-4 and TRBJ2-2; D uncertain. The CDR3 is 14 amino acids. Looked up from germline, CDR1 is MRHNA and CDR2 is SNTAGT. V gave up 3 bases and J gave up 4 bases, with 9 bases separating them.

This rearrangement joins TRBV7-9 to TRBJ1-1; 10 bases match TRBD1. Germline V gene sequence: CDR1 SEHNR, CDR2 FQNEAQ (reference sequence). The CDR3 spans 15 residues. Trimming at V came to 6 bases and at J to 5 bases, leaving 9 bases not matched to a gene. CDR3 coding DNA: TGTGCCAGCAGATACAAGGGACAGGGGAGAACTGAAGCTTTCTTT. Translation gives CASRYKGQGRTEAFF.

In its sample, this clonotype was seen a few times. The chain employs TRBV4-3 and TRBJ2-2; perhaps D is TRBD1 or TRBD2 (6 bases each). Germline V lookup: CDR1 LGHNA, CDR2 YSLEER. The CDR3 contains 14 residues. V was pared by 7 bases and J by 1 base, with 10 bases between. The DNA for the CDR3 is TGCGCCAGCAACAGGGACTTGAACACCGGGGAGCTGTTTTTT. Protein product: CASNRDLNTGELFF.

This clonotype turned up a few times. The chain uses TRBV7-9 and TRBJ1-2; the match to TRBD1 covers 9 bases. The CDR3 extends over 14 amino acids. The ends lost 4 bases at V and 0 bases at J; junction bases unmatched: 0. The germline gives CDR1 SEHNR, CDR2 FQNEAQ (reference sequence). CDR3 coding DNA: TGTGCCAGCAGCTGGGACAGGGCTAACTATGGCTACACCTTC. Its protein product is CASSWDRANYGYTF. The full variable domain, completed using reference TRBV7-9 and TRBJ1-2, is DTGVSQNPRHKITKRGQNVTFRCDPISEHNRLYWYRQTLGQGPEFLTYFQNEAQLEKSRLLSDRFSAERPKGSFSTLEIQRTEQGDSAMYLCASSWDRANYGYTFGSGTRLTVV.

The CDR3 protein is CASSQEFDRAFSYEQYF. The CDR3 DNA sequence: TGCGCCAGCAGCCAAGAATTTGACAGGGCATTCTCCTACGAGCAGTACTTC. The genes are TRBV4-3 and TRBJ2-7, with TRBD1 matching over 7 bases. CDR1 and CDR2 (germline): LGHNA, YSLEER. The CDR3 consists of 17 residues. V gave up 0 bases and J gave up 0 bases; unmatched junction bases: 8.

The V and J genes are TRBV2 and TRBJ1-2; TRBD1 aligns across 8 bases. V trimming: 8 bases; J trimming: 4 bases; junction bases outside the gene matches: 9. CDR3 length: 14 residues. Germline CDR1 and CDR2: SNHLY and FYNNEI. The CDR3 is CASELDRASYGYTF. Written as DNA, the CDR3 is TGTGCCAGCGAATTGGACAGGGCTTCCTATGGCTACACCTTC. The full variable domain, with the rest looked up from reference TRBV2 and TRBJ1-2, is EPEVTQTPSHQVTQMGQEVILRCVPISNHLYFYWYRQILGQKVEFLVSFYNNEISEKSEIFDDQFSVERPDGSNFTLKIRSTKLEDSAMYFCASELDRASYGYTFGSGTRLTVV.

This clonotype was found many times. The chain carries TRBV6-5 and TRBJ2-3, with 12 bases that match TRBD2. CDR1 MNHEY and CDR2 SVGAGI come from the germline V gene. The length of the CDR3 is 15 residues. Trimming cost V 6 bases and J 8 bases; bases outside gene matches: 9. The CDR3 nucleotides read TGTGCCAGCAGCCCACTAGCGGGGGGCCAAACTACGCAGTATTTT. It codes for CASSPLAGGQTTQYF.

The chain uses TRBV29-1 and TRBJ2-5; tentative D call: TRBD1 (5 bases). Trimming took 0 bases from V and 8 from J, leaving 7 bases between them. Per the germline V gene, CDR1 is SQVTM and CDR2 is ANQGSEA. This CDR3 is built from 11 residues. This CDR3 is CSVEDRVTQYF. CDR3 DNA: TGCAGCGTTGAAGACAGGGTAACCCAGTACTTC.

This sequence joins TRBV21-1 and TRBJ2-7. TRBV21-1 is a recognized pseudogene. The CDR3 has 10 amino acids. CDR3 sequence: CASVEYEQYV. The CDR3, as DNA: TGTGCCAGCGTAGAATACGAGCAGTACGTC.

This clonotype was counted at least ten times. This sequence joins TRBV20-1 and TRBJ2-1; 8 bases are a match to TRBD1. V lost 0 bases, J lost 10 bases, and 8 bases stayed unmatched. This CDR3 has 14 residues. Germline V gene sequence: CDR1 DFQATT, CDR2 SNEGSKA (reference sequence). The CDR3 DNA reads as TGCAGTGCTAGAGAGCTCCGGGACAGGCAGGAGCAGTTCTTC. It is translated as CSARELRDRQEQFF.

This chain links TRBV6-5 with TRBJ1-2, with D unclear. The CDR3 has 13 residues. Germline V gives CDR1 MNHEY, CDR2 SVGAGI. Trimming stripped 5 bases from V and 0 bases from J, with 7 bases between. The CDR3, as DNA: TGTGCCAGCAGTCGCAGCCCTAACTATGGCTACACCTTC. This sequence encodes CASSRSPNYGYTF.

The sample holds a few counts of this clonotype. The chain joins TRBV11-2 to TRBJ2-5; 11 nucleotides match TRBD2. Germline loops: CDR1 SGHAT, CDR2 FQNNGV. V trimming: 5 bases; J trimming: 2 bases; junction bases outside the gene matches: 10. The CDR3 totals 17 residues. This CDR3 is CASSPGRTSGLQETQYF. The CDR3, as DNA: TGTGCCAGCAGCCCAGGTCGGACTAGCGGGCTTCAAGAGACCCAGTACTTC.

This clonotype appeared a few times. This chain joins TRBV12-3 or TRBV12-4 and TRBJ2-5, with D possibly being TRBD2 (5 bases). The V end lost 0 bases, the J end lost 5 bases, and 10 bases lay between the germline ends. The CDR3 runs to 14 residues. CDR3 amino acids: CASSLAGGWETQYF. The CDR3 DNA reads TGTGCCAGCAGTTTAGCCGGAGGTTGGGAGACCCAGTACTTC.

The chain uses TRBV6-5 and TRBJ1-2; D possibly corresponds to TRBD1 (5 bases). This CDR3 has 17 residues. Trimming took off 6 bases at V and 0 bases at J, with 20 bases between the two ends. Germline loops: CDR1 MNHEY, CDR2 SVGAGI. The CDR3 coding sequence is TGTGCCAGCAGCCGACAGTCACAATTCGCTGCTAACTATGGCTACACCTTC. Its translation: CASSRQSQFAANYGYTF.

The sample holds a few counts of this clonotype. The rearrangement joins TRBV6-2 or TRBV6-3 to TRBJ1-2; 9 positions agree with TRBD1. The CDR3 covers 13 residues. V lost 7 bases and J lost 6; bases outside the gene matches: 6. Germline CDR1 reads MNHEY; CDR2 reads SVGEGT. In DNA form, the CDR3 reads TGTGCCAGCATTGGGACAGGGCGCGATGGCTACACCTTC. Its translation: CASIGTGRDGYTF.

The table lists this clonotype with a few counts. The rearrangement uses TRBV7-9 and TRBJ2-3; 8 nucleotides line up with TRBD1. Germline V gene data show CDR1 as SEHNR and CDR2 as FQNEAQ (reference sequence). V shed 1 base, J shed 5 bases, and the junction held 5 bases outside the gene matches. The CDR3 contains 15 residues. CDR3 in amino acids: CASSLGTGMGDTQYF. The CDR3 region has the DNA TGTGCCAGCAGCTTAGGGACAGGGATGGGAGATACGCAGTATTTT.

The chain's CDR3 is CASSLQAGGNTDTQYF. As DNA, the CDR3 is TGTGCCAGCAGCTTACAGGCGGGGGGAAATACAGATACGCAGTATTTT. The V call is TRBV7-9, the J call TRBJ2-3; TRBD2 agrees at 8 bases. V shed 2 bases and J 3 bases; nucleotides not matched to a gene: 7. Germline V gene sequence: CDR1 SEHNR, CDR2 FQNEAQ (reference sequence). This CDR3 is built from 16 residues.

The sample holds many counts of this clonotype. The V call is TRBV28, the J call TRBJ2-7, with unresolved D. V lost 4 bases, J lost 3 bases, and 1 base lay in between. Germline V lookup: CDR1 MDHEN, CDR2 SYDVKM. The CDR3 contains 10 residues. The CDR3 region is CASSYYEQYF. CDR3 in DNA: TGTGCCAGCAGTTACTACGAGCAGTACTTC.

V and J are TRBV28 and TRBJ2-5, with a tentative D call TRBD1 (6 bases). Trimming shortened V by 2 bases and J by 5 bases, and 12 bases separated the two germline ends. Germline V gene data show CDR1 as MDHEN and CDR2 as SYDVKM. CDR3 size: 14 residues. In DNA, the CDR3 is TGTGCCAGCAGTTTAGCACAGGGCGGGGAGACCCAGTACTTC. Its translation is CASSLAQGGETQYF.

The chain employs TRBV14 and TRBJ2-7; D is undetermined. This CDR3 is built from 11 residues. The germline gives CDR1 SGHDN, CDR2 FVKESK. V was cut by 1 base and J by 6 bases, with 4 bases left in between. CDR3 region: CASSQAFEQYF. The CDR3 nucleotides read TGTGCCAGCAGCCAAGCTTTCGAGCAGTACTTC. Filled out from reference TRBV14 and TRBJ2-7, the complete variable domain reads EAGVTQFPSHSVIEKGQTVTLRCDPISGHDNLYWYRRVMGKEIKFLLHFVKESKQDESGMPNNRFLAERTGGTYSTLKVQPAELEDSGVYFCASSQAFEQYFGPGTRLTVT.